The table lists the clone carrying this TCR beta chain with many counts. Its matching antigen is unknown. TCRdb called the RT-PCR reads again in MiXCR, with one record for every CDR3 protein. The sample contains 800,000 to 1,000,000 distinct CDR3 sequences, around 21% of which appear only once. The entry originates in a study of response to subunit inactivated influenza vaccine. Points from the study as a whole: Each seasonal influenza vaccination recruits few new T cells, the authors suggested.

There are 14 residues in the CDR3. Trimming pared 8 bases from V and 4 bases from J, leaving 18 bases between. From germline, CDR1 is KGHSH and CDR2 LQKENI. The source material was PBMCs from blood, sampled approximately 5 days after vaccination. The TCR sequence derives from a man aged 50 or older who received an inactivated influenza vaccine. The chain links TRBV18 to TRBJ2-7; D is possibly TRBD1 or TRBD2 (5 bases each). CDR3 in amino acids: CASPTWDGPYEQYF. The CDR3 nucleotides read TGTGCCAGCCCGACGTGGGACGGACCGTACGAGCAGTACTTC.